Listed below are T cell receptor beta chains from one sample, sequenced in a study of blood T cells in healthy people across ages. TCRdb recomputed calls from the 5' RACE reads with MiXCR, one row per CDR3 protein. The sample yields 920,000 or so distinct CDR3 sequences, 40% to 50% seen once. The sample was blood. Receptor source: a woman aged 55-69 years in good health. The CDR3 runs from the conserved cysteine through the conserved F or W. The D gene is left open where the match is weak. Clone size, where shown, is once, few, many, or a class for clones that have expanded.

D,J,V,size,CDR3,DNA
TRBD2,TRBJ2-7,TRBV20-1,NA,CSATHGGTSGWEQYF,TGCAGTGCTACGCACGGCGGGACTAGCGGTTGGGAGCAGTACTTC
NA,TRBJ2-7,TRBV29-1,NA,CSAMNPRAYNEQYF,TGCAGCGCCATGAACCCGAGAGCCTACAATGAGCAGTACTTC
TRBD2,TRBJ2-1,TRBV10-3,NA,CAAGTGGPDEQFF,TGTGCCGCAGGGACGGGAGGGCCGGATGAGCAGTTCTTC
NA,TRBJ1-1,TRBV27,NA,CASSFWGVGGAQTEAFF,TGTGCCAGCAGTTTTTGGGGCGTGGGGGGGGCTCAAACTGAAGCTTTCTTT
TRBD1,TRBJ2-5,TRBV27,many,CASRLTGVETQYF,TGTGCCAGCAGACTGACAGGGGTAGAGACCCAGTACTTC
TRBD2,TRBJ2-1,TRBV2,NA,CASSEAPMLAGESLNEQFF,TGTGCCAGCAGTGAAGCCCCTATGCTAGCGGGAGAGTCGCTCAATGAGCAGTTCTTC
NA,TRBJ1-5,TRBV20-1,few,CSADGGNQPQHF,TGCAGTGCCGATGGGGGGAATCAGCCCCAGCATTTT
TRBD2,TRBJ2-5,TRBV3-1,NA,CASSLQASGQETQYF,TGTGCCAGCAGCCTCCAGGCTAGCGGCCAAGAGACCCAGTACTTC
TRBD2,TRBJ2-5,TRBV7-9,NA,CASSASGGPEQYF,TGTGCCAGCTCGGCTAGCGGAGGCCCTGAGCAGTACTTC
NA,TRBJ1-6,TRBV12-3/TRBV12-4,NA,CASSLALGNSPLHF,TGTGCCAGCAGTTTGGCTTTAGGGAATTCACCCCTCCACTTT
NA,TRBJ2-1,TRBV11-2,once,CASSFEYDRPGDGQFF,TGTGCCAGCAGCTTTGAGTATGACAGGCCAGGGGATGGGCAGTTCTTC
TRBD1,TRBJ1-5,TRBV20-1,NA,CSASRGQNQPQHF,TGCAGTGCTAGCAGGGGGCAAAATCAGCCCCAGCATTTT
NA,TRBJ1-5,TRBV12-3/TRBV12-4,NA,CASSWGRRLVGNQPQHF,TGTGCCAGCAGTTGGGGCAGGCGCCTGGTTGGCAATCAGCCCCAGCATTTT
NA,TRBJ2-7,TRBV12-5,NA,CASGLAVGGVGGEQYF,TGTGCTAGTGGTTTGGCGGTAGGGGGGGTAGGTGGCGAGCAGTACTTC
NA,TRBJ2-1,TRBV6-6,NA,CASSYAVANNEQFF,TGTGCCAGCAGTTACGCGGTGGCAAACAATGAGCAGTTCTTC
TRBD2,TRBJ2-5,TRBV6-2/TRBV6-3,NA,CASSPLLAGGPKLYEQYF,TGTGCCAGCAGCCCTTTACTAGCGGGAGGGCCGAAGTTGTACGAGCAGTACTTT
NA,TRBJ2-7,TRBV15,few,CATSREYGGYEQYF,TGTGCCACCAGCAGAGAGTACGGGGGCTACGAGCAGTACTTC
NA,TRBJ2-7,TRBV10-3,NA,CAISESLGPYEQYF,TGTGCCATCAGTGAGTCCCTGGGACCCTACGAGCAGTACTTC
TRBD1,TRBJ1-2,TRBV29-1,NA,CSVGRQGGSYGYTF,TGCAGCGTTGGAAGACAGGGCGGGAGCTATGGCTACACCTTC
NA,TRBJ2-5,TRBV20-1,NA,CSARPTGAGETQYF,TGCAGTGCTAGACCGACAGGTGCGGGTGAGACCCAGTACTTC
NA,TRBJ1-5,TRBV2,NA,CASSETGAGNQPQHF,TGTGCCAGCAGTGAGACGGGGGCAGGCAATCAGCCCCAGCATTTT
TRBD1,TRBJ2-5,TRBV28,NA,CASRLDRGRQETQYF,TGTGCCAGCAGACTAGACAGGGGAAGGCAAGAGACCCAGTACTTC